Here is one TCR beta chain with its context. The sample belongs to a study of blood T cell repertoires in COVID-19. In the study overall: Samples representing acute and convalescent COVID-19 were sourced from the United States, Italy and Spain. Sources were T cells, B-cell-depleted T cells, or PBMCs; the material itself was cDNA or gDNA.

CDR3 length: 14 amino acids. CDR1 is MNHEY and CDR2 is SVGAGI in the germline V gene. Germline trimming cut 6 bases from V and 8 bases from J; bases unmatched to any gene: 7. Under the authors' procedure: From reference gene primer amplification, estimates of nucleated cell counts were derived. The assay was immunoSEQ multiplex PCR, and TCRdb's table has in-frame clones only and misses some. The V and J calls and the clone size are those of that table, but D and trimming were determined from the DNA. Among around 160,000 clones listed, approximately 87% were seen once. The chain employs TRBV6-5 and TRBJ2-2; 9 nucleotides line up with TRBD1. The clonotype originates from an elderly man with acute or convalescent COVID-19. Sequencing was done on a sample of peripheral blood. The CDR3 spells CASRGQGYVGELFF. Written as DNA, the CDR3 is TGTGCCAGCAGGGGACAGGGCTACGTAGGGGAGCTGTTTTTT.